A single sample is the source of the 22 T cell receptor beta chains below, sequenced in a study of blood T cells in healthy people across ages. Sample-barcoded 5' priming and a J-beta primer mix drove a second PCR of 7 to 11 cycles. TCRdb itself ran the 5' RACE reads through MiXCR, one entry per CDR3 protein. The sample carries roughly 2 million distinct CDR3 sequences, around half recorded once. The material sequenced was blood. The source of these receptors is a woman between 40 and 55 years old in good health.

V gene TRBV4-3 combines with J gene TRBJ2-5; D remains ambiguous. Trimming took 6 bases from V and 11 from J, leaving 19 bases between them. The CDR3 has 13 residues. The V gene's germline CDR1 is LGHNA and CDR2 YSLEER. This chain's CDR3 is CASSRSSDLEQYF. CDR3 sequence (DNA): TGCGCCAGCAGTCGGAGTTCAGATCTAGAGCAGTACTTC.

This chain joins TRBV7-2 and TRBJ2-2; TRBD1 might be the D (6 bases). The CDR3 consists of 16 residues. The V end lost 1 base, the J end lost 5 bases, and 14 bases lay between the germline ends. Germline CDR1 and CDR2: SGHTA and FQGNSA. CDR3 sequence: CASSLDWQGTTGELFF. The CDR3 DNA reads TGTGCCAGCAGCTTAGATTGGCAGGGGACGACCGGGGAGCTGTTTTTT.

The V call is TRBV5-1, the J call TRBJ1-1; 7 nucleotides agree with TRBD1. The ends lost 7 bases at V and 3 bases at J; junction bases unmatched: 12. This CDR3 is 15 amino acids long. Germline CDR1 SGHRS, CDR2 YFSETQ. The CDR3 sequence: CASGEGANVDTEAFF. The CDR3 bases are TGCGCCAGCGGGGAGGGGGCTAATGTCGACACTGAAGCTTTCTTT.

CDR3 in DNA: TGCGCCAGCAGCGTGGGGGACGTGGGGAATTCACCCCTCCACTTT. It translates to CASSVGDVGNSPLHF. The chain carries TRBV5-1 and TRBJ1-6, with a tentative D call TRBD1 (5 bases). Looked up from germline, CDR1 is SGHRS and CDR2 is YFSETQ. This CDR3 has 15 amino acids. Trimming took 4 bases from V and 7 from J, leaving 15 bases between them.

The table lists this clonotype with a few counts. The rearrangement links TRBV4-1 to TRBJ2-5; the match to TRBD1 covers 9 bases. Matching the DNA end better, TRBJ2-7 makes the J call doubtful. CDR1 and CDR2 from the germline V gene are MGHRA and YSYEKL. The CDR3 length is 16 residues. CDR3 amino acids: CASSQAPRDRVYEQYF. The CDR3 region has the DNA TGCGCCAGCAGCCAAGCACCCCGGGACAGGGTGTACGAGCAGTACTTC.

The chain employs TRBV2 and TRBJ2-3; 7 bases are shared with TRBD2. The J segment lost 5 bases and the V segment lost 9 bases, leaving 11 bases of the junction unmatched. Germline loops: CDR1 SNHLY, CDR2 FYNNEI. The CDR3 totals 14 residues. CDR3 in DNA: TGTGCCAGTTTTCCGGGACTACCAGTAGATACGCAGTATTTT. This translates into CASFPGLPVDTQYF.

The V gene is TRBV6-5, the J gene TRBJ2-4; 7 positions agree with TRBD1. The J call may not be correct, given that the DNA end is closer to TRBJ2-7. The CDR3 length is 15 residues. Germline V gene sequence: CDR1 MNHEY, CDR2 SVGAGI. The CDR3 sequence: CASTAGQASSYEQYF. Written as DNA, the CDR3 is TGTGCCAGCACCGCAGGACAGGCGAGCTCCTACGAGCAGTACTTC.

V is TRBV6-4 and J is TRBJ2-1, with TRBD2 identical over 9 bases. J was trimmed by 0 bases and V by 3 bases; bases with no gene match: 9. Germline V lookup: CDR1 MRHNA, CDR2 SNTAGT. The CDR3 loop spans 18 amino acids. The CDR3 DNA reads as TGTGCCAGCAGTGAGGAAGCGGGGGGCGCCAGCTCCTACAATGAGCAGTTCTTC. It specifies CASSEEAGGASSYNEQFF.

This clonotype was recorded at least ten times. V usage is TRBV6-2 or TRBV6-3 and J usage is TRBJ2-7; TRBD1 aligns across 7 bases. Trimming cost V 2 bases and J 1 base; bases outside gene matches: 2. This CDR3 is 14 amino acids long. CDR1 and CDR2 from the germline V gene are MNHEY and SVGEGT. This CDR3 is CASSYGRGSYEQYF. In nucleotides, the CDR3 is TGTGCCAGCAGTTACGGCAGGGGGTCCTACGAGCAGTACTTC.

CDR3 coding DNA: TGCGCCAGCAGCCCTCCCCCGCTAGCTTCAGATACGCAGTATTTT. Protein sequence: CASSPPPLASDTQYF. The rearrangement links TRBV5-1 to TRBJ2-3; the D gene is possibly TRBD2 (5 bases). This CDR3 has 15 residues. Germline V gene data show CDR1 as SGHRS and CDR2 as YFSETQ. With 4 bases removed from V and 4 bases from J, the gap between germline ends came to 16 bases.

The J gene is TRBJ1-2, the V gene TRBV20-1; tentative D call: TRBD1 (6 bases). The CDR3 contains 14 residues. The V gene lost 3 bases and the J gene lost 4 bases, with 15 bases spanning the gap. Germline V gene data show CDR1 as DFQATT and CDR2 as SNEGSKA (reference sequence). The CDR3 protein is CSASKGGQRYGYTF. CDR3 sequence (DNA): TGCAGTGCTAGCAAGGGGGGGCAGCGCTATGGCTACACCTTC.

J is TRBJ2-4 and V is TRBV28; D possibly uses TRBD1 or TRBD2 (6 bases each). The end of the DNA is better explained by TRBJ2-5, so the J call may be wrong. This CDR3 is built from 14 residues. CDR1 and CDR2 from the germline V gene are MDHEN and SYDVKM. The CDR3 protein is CASREGGPIETQYF. CDR3 bases: TGTGCCAGCAGGGAAGGGGGGCCCATAGAGACCCAGTACTTC.

This clonotype was counted between two and nine times. CDR3 DNA: TGCAGTGCTAGAGATACCGGGACTACGCAAAATGAGCAGTTCTTC. Its protein product is CSARDTGTTQNEQFF. The rearrangement joins TRBV20-1 to TRBJ2-1, with 7 bases lining up with TRBD2. The CDR3 is 15 residues long. Germline CDR1 is DFQATT and CDR2 is SNEGSKA (reference sequence). V lost 0 bases to trimming and J lost 7 bases; unmatched junction nucleotides: 9.

This chain links TRBV20-1 with TRBJ1-1, with D unresolved. Trimming pared 5 bases from V and 1 base from J, leaving 11 bases between. The germline gives CDR1 DFQATT, CDR2 SNEGSKA (reference sequence). CDR3 length equals 13 residues. The CDR3 bases are TGCAGTGCTCCGCGGCACGGGAACACTGAAGCTTTCTTT. Encoded protein: CSAPRHGNTEAFF.

J is TRBJ1-2 and V is TRBV4-3; D possibly corresponds to TRBD1 (6 bases). V was pared by 1 base and J by 4 bases, with 16 bases between. CDR1 and CDR2 (germline): LGHNA, YSLEER. The CDR3 is made up of 16 amino acids. The CDR3 region has the DNA TGCGCCAGCAGCCAAGGAATGCGAGGACAGAGCTATGGCTACACCTTC. This encodes CASSQGMRGQSYGYTF.

This clonotype was seen only a few times. V gene TRBV5-1 combines with J gene TRBJ2-5; 9 nucleotides line up with TRBD1. J gave up 4 bases and V 3 bases, and 4 bases lay outside the gene matches. Germline V lookup: CDR1 SGHRS, CDR2 YFSETQ. This CDR3 has 14 amino acids. CDR3 in amino acids: CASSSGTGTETQYF. DNA for the CDR3: TGCGCCAGCAGCTCCGGGACAGGGACAGAGACCCAGTACTTC.

The chain is built from TRBV6-2 or TRBV6-3 and TRBJ2-7; TRBD2 matches at 8 bases. CDR1 is MNHEY, CDR2 SVGEGT, per germline. This CDR3 spans 15 amino acids. The trim removed 8 bases at V and 1 base at J, leaving 10 bases unmatched. CDR3 in DNA: TGTGCCAGCGGTGAAGACGGACTAGCATCCTACGAGCAGTACTTC. Its protein is CASGEDGLASYEQYF.

This clonotype was detected only a few times. This rearrangement joins TRBV27 to TRBJ1-6, with D unclear. The V gene lost 3 bases and the J gene lost 0 bases, with 9 bases spanning the gap. CDR1 and CDR2 from the germline V gene are MNHEY and SMNVEV (reference sequence). There are 16 residues in the CDR3. Written as DNA, the CDR3 is TGTGCCAGCAGTTTTTTTGGGAGCTCCTATAATTCACCCCTCCACTTT. Translation: CASSFFGSSYNSPLHF.

At least ten counts were recorded for this clonotype. This chain connects TRBV7-2 to TRBJ2-5; no reliable D call. The DNA matches TRBJ2-3 better at its end, which makes the J call doubtful. Germline CDR1 reads SGHTA; CDR2 reads FQGNSA. The CDR3 contains 12 residues. Here the CDR3 reads CASSPGRGTQYF. The CDR3 DNA reads as TGTGCCAGCAGCCCAGGACGTGGTACGCAGTATTTT.

The chain employs TRBV7-9 and TRBJ1-1; the match to TRBD1 covers 7 bases. Per germline, CDR1 SEHNR and CDR2 FQNEAQ (reference sequence). V shed 5 bases and J 7 bases; nucleotides not matched to a gene: 7. The CDR3 runs 13 residues. The CDR3 coding sequence is TGTGCCAGCAGCACCATCCGGGACAGTGAAGCTTTCTTT. This translates into CASSTIRDSEAFF.

This clonotype occurred a few times. The chain employs TRBV9 and TRBJ2-6; D not certain. Germline CDR1 is SGDLS and CDR2 is YYNGEE. The CDR3 totals 15 residues. V lost 0 bases and J 0 bases, leaving 4 bases between the germline ends. The CDR3 DNA reads TGTGCCAGCAGCGTAGGGACCTCTGGGGCCAACGTCCTGACTTTC. Residues: CASSVGTSGANVLTF.

In this sample, this clonotype turned up once. This rearrangement joins TRBV19 to TRBJ1-2; D unresolved. V lost 6 bases to trimming and J lost 6 bases, with 11 bases between them. Per the germline V gene, CDR1 is LNHDA and CDR2 is SQIVND (reference sequence). The CDR3 is 12 residues long. The CDR3 sequence: CASRKELNGYTF. The CDR3 nucleotides are TGTGCCAGTAGAAAGGAACTGAATGGCTACACCTTC.